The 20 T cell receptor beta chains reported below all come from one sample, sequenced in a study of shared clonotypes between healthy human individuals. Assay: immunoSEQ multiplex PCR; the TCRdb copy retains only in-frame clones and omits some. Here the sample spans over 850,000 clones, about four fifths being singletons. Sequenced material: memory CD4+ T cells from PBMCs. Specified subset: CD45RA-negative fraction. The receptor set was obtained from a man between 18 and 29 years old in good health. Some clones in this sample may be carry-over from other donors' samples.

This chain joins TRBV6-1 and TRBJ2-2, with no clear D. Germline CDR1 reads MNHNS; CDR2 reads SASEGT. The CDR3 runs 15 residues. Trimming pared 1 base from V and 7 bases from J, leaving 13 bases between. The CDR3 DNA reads TGTGCCAGCAGTGAAGTTCGGGTGGCAAGCGGGGAGCTGTTTTTT. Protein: CASSEVRVASGELFF.

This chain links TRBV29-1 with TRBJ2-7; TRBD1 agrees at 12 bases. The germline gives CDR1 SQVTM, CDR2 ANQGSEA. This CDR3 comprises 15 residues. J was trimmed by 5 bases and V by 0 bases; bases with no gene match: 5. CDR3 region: CSVEDLGTGGNEQYF. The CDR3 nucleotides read TGCAGCGTTGAAGATCTTGGGACAGGGGGCAACGAGCAGTACTTC.

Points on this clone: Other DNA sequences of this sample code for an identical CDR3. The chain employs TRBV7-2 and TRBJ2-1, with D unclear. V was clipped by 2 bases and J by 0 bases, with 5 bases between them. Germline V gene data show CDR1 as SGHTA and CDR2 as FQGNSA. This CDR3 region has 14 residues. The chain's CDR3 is CASSLRSSYNEQFF. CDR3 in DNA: TGTGCCAGCAGCTTACGGAGCTCCTACAATGAGCAGTTCTTC. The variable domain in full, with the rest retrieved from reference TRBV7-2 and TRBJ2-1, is GAGVSQSPSNKVTEKGKDVELRCDPISGHTALYWYRQSLGQGLEFLIYFQGNSAPDKSGLPSDRFSAERTGGSVSTLTIQRTQQEDSAVYLCASSLRSSYNEQFFGPGTRLTVL.

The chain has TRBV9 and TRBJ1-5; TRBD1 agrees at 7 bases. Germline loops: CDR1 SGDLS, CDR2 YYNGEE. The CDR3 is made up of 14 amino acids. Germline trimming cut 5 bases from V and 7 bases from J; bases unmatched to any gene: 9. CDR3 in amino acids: CASSEGAGLQPQHF. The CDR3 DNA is TGTGCCAGCAGTGAGGGGGCGGGCTTGCAGCCCCAGCATTTT. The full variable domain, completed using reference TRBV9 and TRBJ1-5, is DSGVTQTPKHLITATGQRVTLRCSPRSGDLSVYWYQQSLDQGLQFLIQYYNGEERAKGNILERFSAQQFPDLHSELNLSSLELGDSALYFCASSEGAGLQPQHFGDGTRLSIL.

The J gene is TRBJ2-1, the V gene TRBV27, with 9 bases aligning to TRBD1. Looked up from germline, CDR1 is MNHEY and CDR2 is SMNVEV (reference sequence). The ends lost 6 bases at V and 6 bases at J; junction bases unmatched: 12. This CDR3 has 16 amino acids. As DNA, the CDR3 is TGTGCCAGCAGCCGCCCCGGGACAGGGTTTGTCAATGAGCAGTTCTTC. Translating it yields CASSRPGTGFVNEQFF.

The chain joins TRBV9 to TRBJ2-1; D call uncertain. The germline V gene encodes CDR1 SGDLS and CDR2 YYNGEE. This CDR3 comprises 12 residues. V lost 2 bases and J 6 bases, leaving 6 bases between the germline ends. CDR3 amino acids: CASSVGANEQFF. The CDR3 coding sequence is TGTGCCAGCAGCGTCGGAGCCAATGAGCAGTTCTTC.

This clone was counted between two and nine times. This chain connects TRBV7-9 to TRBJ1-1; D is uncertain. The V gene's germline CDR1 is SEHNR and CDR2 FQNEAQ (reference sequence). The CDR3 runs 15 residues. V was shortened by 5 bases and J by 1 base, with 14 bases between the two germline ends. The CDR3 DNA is TGTGCCAGCAGCCAGCAGAGAGGGCGGAACACTGAAGCTTTCTTT. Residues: CASSQQRGRNTEAFF. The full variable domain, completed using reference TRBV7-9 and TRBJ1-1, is DTGVSQNPRHKITKRGQNVTFRCDPISEHNRLYWYRQTLGQGPEFLTYFQNEAQLEKSRLLSDRFSAERPKGSFSTLEIQRTEQGDSAMYLCASSQQRGRNTEAFFGQGTRLTVV.

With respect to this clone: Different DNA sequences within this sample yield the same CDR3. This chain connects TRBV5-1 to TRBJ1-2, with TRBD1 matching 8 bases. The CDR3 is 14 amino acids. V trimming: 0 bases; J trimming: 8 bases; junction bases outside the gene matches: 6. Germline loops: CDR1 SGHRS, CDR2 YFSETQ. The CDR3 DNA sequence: TGCGCCAGCAGCTTGGGTCAGGGGGCCGGCGGCTACACCTTC. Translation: CASSLGQGAGGYTF.

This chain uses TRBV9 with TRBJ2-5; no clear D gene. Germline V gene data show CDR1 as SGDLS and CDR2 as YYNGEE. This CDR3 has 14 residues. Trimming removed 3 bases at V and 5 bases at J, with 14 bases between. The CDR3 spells CASSAIHPWETQYF. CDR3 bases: TGTGCCAGCAGCGCTATACACCCTTGGGAGACCCAGTACTTC.

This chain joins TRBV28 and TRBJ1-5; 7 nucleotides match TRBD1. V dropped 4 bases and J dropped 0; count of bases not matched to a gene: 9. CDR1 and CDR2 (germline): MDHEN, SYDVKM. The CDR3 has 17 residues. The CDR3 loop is CASSSISTGYSNQPQHF. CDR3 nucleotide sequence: TGTGCCAGCAGTTCAATCTCGACAGGGTATAGCAATCAGCCCCAGCATTTT.

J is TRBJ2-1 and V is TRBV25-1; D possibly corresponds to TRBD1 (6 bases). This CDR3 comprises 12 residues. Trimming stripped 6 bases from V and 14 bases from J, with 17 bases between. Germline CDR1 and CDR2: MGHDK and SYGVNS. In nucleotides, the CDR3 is TGTGCCAGCAGGTTGATTGACAGGAGCGAGTTCTTC. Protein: CASRLIDRSEFF.

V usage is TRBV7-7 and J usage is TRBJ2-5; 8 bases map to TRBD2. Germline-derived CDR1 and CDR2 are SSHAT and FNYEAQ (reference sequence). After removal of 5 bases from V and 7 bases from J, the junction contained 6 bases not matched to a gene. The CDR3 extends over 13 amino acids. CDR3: CASSPGSGGTQYF. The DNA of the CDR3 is TGTGCCAGCAGCCCGGGCAGCGGGGGGACCCAGTACTTC.

Here the CDR3 DNA reads TGTGCCAGCAGCTCCAGACAGGGTGAAAAACTGTTTTTT. Its protein is CASSSRQGEKLFF. The J gene is TRBJ1-4, the V gene TRBV5-6, with 7 bases aligning to TRBD1. This CDR3 contains 13 residues. Trimming took 3 bases from V and 7 from J; bases not matched to a gene: 3. Germline loops: CDR1 SGHDT, CDR2 YYEEEE.

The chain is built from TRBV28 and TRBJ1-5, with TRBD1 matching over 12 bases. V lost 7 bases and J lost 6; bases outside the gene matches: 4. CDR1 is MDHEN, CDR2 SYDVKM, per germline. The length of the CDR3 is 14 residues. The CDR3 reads CASNWDRGRQPQHF. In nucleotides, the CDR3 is TGTGCCAGCAACTGGGACAGGGGGCGTCAGCCCCAGCATTTT. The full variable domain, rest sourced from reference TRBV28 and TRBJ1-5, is DVKVTQSSRYLVKRTGEKVFLECVQDMDHENMFWYRQDPGLGLRLIYFSYDVKMKEKGDIPEGYSVSREKKERFSLILESASTNQTSMYLCASNWDRGRQPQHFGDGTRLSIL.

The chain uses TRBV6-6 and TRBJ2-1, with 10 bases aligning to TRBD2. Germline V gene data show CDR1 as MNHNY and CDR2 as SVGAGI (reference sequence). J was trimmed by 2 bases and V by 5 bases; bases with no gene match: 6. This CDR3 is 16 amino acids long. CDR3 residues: CASSSGRAVAYNEQFF. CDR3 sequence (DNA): TGTGCCAGCAGTAGCGGGAGGGCCGTCGCCTACAATGAGCAGTTCTTC.

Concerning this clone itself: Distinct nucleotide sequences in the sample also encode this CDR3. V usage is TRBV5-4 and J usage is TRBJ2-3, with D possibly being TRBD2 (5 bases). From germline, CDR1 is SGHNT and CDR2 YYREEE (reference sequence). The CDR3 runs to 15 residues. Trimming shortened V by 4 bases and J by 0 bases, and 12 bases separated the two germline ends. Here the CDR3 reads CASSLRGTSTDTQYF. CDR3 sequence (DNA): TGTGCCAGCAGCCTCCGGGGTACTAGCACAGATACGCAGTATTTT.

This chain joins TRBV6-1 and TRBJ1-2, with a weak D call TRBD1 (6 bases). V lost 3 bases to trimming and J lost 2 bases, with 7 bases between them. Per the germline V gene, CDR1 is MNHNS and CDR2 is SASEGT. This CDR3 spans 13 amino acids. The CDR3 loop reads CASSDRGNYGYTF. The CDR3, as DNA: TGTGCCAGCAGTGACAGGGGAAACTATGGCTACACCTTC.

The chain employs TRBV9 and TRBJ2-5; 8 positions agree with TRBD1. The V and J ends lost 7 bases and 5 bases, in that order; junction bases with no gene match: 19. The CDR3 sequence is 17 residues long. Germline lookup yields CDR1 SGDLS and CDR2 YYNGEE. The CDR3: CASSRRLPQGAFETQYF. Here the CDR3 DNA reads TGTGCCAGCTCTCGTCGACTTCCCCAGGGGGCTTTTGAGACCCAGTACTTC.

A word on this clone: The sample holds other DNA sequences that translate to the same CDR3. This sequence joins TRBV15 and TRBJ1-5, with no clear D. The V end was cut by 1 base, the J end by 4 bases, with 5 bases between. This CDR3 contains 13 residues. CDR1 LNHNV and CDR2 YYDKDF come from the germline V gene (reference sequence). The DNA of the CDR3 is TGTGCCACCAGCAGAGTGTCAAATCAGCCCCAGCATTTT. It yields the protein CATSRVSNQPQHF.

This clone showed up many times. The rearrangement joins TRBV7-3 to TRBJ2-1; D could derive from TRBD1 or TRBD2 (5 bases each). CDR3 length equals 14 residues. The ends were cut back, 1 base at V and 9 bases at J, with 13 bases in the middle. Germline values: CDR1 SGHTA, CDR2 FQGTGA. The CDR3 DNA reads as TGTGCCAGCAGCTTAATGAGGGGCGCAGGTGAGCAGTTCTTC. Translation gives CASSLMRGAGEQFF.